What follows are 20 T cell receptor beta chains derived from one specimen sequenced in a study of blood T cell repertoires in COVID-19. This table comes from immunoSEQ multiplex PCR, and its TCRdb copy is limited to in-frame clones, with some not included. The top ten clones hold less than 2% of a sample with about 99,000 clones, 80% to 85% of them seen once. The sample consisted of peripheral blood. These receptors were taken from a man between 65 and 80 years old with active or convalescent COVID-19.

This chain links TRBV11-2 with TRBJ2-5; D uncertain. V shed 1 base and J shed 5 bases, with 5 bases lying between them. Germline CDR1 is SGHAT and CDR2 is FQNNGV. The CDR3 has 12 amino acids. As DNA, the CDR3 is TGTGCCAGCAGCTTAGTCGGTGAGACCCAGTACTTC. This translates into CASSLVGETQYF.

The CDR3 coding sequence is TGTGCCTGGAGCCGTCGGGGGAACACTGAAGCTTTCTTT. Protein product: CAWSRRGNTEAFF. The chain links TRBV30 to TRBJ1-1; no firm D call. CDR1 is GTSNPN, CDR2 SVGIG, per germline (reference sequence). V lost 3 bases and J lost 1, with 9 bases in between. CDR3 length: 13 amino acids.

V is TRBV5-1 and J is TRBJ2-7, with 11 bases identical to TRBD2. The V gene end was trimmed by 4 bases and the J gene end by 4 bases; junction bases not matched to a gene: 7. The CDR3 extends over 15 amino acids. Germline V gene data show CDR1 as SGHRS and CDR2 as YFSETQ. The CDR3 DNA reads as TGCGCCAGCAGCGAGCAGGGACTAGCGGAATACGAGCAGTACTTC. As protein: CASSEQGLAEYEQYF.

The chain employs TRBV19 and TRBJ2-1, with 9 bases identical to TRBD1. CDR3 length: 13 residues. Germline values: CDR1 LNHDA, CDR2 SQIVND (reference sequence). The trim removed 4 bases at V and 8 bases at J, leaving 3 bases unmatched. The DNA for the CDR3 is TGTGCCAGTAGTACGGACAGGGGCTATGAGCAGTTCTTC. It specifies CASSTDRGYEQFF.

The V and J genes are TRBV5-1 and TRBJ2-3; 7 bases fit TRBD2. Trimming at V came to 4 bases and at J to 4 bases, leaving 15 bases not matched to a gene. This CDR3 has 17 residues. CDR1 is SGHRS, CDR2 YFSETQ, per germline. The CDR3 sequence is CASSNPGPRGRADTQYF. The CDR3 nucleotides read TGCGCCAGCAGCAACCCGGGACCACGAGGGAGGGCAGATACGCAGTATTTT.

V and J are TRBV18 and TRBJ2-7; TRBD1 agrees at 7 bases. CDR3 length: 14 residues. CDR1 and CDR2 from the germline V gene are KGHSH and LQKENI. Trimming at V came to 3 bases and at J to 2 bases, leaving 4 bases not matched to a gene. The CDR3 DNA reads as TGTGCCAGCTCACCCCTAACAGGGGCCTACGAGCAGTACTTC. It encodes CASSPLTGAYEQYF.

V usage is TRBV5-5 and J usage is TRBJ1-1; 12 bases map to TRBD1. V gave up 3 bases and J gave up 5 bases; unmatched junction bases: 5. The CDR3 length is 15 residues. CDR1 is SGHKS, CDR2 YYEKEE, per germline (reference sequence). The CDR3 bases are TGTGCCAGCAGCTGGGGACAGGGGGCACCGACTGAAGCTTTCTTT. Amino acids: CASSWGQGAPTEAFF. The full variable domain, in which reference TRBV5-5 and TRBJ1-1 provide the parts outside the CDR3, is DAGVTQSPTHLIKTRGQQVTLRCSPISGHKSVSWYQQVLGQGPQFIFQYYEKEERGRGNFPDRFSARQFPNYSSELNVNALLLGDSALYLCASSWGQGAPTEAFFGQGTRLTVV.

The CDR3 region is CASSQRQGGSGGLLYEQYF. The DNA of the CDR3 is TGTGCCAGCAGCCAACGGCAGGGGGGTAGCGGGGGCCTTCTCTACGAGCAGTACTTC. The rearrangement uses TRBV4-2 and TRBJ2-7, with TRBD2 matching over 9 bases. In germline, CDR1 is LGHNA, CDR2 YNFKEQ. The CDR3 is 19 residues long. V shed 2 bases, J shed 3 bases, and the junction held 17 bases outside the gene matches.

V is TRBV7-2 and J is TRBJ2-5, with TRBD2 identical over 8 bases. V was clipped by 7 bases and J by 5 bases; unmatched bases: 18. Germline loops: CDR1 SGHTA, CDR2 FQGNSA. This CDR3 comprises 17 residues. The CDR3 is CASTSSLGGAPGETQYF. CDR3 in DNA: TGTGCCAGCACCTCGTCTCTCGGGGGGGCTCCGGGGGAGACCCAGTACTTC.

The CDR3 bases are TGTGCCAGCAGCTATGATCGGCGGGGACGCTCCTACAATGAGCAGTTCTTC. Amino acid sequence: CASSYDRRGRSYNEQFF. The chain uses TRBV7-8 and TRBJ2-1, with a possible D match to TRBD2 (6 bases). V shed 4 bases and J shed 0 bases, with 16 bases lying between them. Germline assignment: CDR1 SGHVS and CDR2 FQNEAQ. The CDR3 extends over 17 amino acids. Full variable domain (outside the CDR3, taken from reference TRBV7-8 and TRBJ2-1): GAGVSQSPRYKVAKRGQDVALRCDPISGHVSLFWYQQALGQGPEFLTYFQNEAQLDKSGLPSDRFFAERPEGSVSTLKIQRTQQEDSAVYLCASSYDRRGRSYNEQFFGPGTRLTVL.

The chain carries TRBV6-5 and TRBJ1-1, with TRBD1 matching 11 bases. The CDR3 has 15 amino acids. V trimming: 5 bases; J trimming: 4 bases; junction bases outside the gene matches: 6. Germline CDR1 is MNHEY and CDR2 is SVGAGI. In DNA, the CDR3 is TGTGCCAGCAGTCGTACCGGGACAGGGGGCACTGAAGCTTTCTTT. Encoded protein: CASSRTGTGGTEAFF.

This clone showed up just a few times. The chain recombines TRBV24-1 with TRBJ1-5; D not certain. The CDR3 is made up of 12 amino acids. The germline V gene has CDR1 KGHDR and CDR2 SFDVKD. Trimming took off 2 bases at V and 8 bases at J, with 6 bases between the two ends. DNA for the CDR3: TGTGCCACCAGTGATTCTGTAAAGCCCCAGCATTTT. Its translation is CATSDSVKPQHF.

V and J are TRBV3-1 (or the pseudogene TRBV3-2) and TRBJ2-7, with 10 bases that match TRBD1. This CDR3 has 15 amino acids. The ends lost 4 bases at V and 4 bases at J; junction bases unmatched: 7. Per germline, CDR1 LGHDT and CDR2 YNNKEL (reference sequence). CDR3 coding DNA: TGTGCCAGCAGCCTAACTTGGACAGGGGGTTACGAGCAGTACTTC. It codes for CASSLTWTGGYEQYF.

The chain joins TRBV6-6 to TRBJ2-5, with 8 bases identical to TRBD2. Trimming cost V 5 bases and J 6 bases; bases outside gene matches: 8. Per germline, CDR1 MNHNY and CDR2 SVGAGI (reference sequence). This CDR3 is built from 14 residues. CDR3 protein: CASSTGGLVKTQYF. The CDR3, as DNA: TGTGCCAGCAGTACGGGGGGACTAGTTAAGACCCAGTACTTC.

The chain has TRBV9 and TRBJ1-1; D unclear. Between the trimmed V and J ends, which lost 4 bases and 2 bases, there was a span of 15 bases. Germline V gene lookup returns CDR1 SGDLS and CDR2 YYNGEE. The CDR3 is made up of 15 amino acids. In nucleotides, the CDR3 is TGTGCCAGCAGCCCTACAGCGGTTGTCAACACTGAAGCTTTCTTT. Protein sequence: CASSPTAVVNTEAFF.

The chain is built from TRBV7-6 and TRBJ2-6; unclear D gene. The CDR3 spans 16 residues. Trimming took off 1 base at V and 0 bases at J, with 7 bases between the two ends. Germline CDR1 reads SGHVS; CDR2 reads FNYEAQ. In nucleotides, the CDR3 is TGTGCCAGCAGCTTAGGAGTCAACTCTGGGGCCAACGTCCTGACTTTC. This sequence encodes CASSLGVNSGANVLTF.

The CDR3 DNA is TGTGCCAGCAGGGGGGGACTAGCGGTCACAGATACGCAGTATTTT. It specifies CASRGGLAVTDTQYF. The J gene is TRBJ2-3, the V gene TRBV2, with 11 bases fitting TRBD2. CDR1 and CDR2 (germline): SNHLY, FYNNEI. The CDR3 sequence is 15 residues long. The trim removed 6 bases at V and 2 bases at J, leaving 4 bases unmatched.

CDR3 region: CASWTGDYGYTF. The CDR3, as DNA: TGTGCCTCCTGGACAGGGGACTATGGCTACACCTTC. This chain connects TRBV30 to TRBJ1-2; TRBD1 matches 9 bases. The trim removed 7 bases at V and 3 bases at J, leaving 3 bases unmatched. Germline V gene lookup returns CDR1 GTSNPN and CDR2 SVGIG (reference sequence). The CDR3 has 12 amino acids. Full variable domain (remainder filled in from reference TRBV30 and TRBJ1-2): SQTIHQWPATLVQPVGSPLSLECTVEGTSNPNLYWYRQAAGRGLQLLFYSVGIGQISSEVPQNLSASRPQDRQFILSSKKLLLSDSGFYLCASWTGDYGYTFGSGTRLTVV.

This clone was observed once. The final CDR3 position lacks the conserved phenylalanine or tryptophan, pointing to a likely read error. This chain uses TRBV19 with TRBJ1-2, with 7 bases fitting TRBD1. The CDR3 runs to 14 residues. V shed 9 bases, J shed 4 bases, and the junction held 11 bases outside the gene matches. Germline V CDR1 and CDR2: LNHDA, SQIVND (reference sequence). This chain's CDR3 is CASGTGQPPYGYTS. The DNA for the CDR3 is TGTGCCAGCGGTACGGGACAGCCTCCCTATGGCTACACCTCC.

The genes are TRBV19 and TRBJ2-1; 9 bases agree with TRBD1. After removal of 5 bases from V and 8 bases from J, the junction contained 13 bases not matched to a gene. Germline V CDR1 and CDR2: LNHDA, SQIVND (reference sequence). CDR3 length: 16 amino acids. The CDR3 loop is CASSHLPGTGLDEQFF. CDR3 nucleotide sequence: TGTGCCAGTAGTCACCTACCCGGGACAGGGTTGGATGAGCAGTTCTTC.